One T cell receptor (beta chain) is described in this entry. Its antigen is as yet unknown. Unrecorded immune exposures were likely, despite nominal health at sampling. The PCR contained 60 Vbeta and 13 Jbeta primers. Libraries were prepared by immunoSEQ multiplex PCR; TCRdb keeps only in-frame clonotypes and omits some of them. The table lists approximately 170,000 clones, under 85% of them singletons. This record comes from a study of cytomegalovirus exposure and HLA in healthy donors. The study's findings and limits: It was likely that a cluster of highly shared sequence variants was a sequencing artifact. When analyzed later, a missense DCLRE1C variant was found to be linked to TCR beta V- and J-gene trimming. Analysis was performed later, and it showed HLA-associated TCR beta chains to be more clonally expanded than equally common others.

The germline gives CDR1 SGHRS, CDR2 YFSETQ. The V end was cut by 4 bases, the J end by 4 bases, with 11 bases between. CDR3 size: 13 residues. The rearrangement links TRBV5-1 to TRBJ2-5; TRBD2 is a possible D gene (5 bases). Sequences were obtained from PBMCs. The clonotype comes from a female donor in good health and CMV-seronegative. CDR3 bases: TGCGCCAGCAGCGAGGGCCCTTCAGAGACCCAGTACTTC. Protein product: CASSEGPSETQYF.